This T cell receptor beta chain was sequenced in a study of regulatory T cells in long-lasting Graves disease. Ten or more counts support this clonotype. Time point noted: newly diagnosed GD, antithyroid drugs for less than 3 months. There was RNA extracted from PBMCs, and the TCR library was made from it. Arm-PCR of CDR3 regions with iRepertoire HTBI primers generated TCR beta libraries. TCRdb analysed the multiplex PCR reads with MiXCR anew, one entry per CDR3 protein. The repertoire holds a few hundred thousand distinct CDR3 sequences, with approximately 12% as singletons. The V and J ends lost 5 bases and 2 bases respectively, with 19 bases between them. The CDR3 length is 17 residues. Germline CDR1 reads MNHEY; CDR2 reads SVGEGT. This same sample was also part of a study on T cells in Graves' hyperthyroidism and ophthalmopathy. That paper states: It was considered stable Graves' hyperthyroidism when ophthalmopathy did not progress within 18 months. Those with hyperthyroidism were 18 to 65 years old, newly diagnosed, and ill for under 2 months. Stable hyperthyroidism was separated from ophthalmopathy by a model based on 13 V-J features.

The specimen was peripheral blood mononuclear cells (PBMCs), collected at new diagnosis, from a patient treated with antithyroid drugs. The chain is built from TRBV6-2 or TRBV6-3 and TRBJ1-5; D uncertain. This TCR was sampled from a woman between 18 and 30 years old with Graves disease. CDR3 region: CASSPPGPPWGNQPQHF. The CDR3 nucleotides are TGTGCCAGCAGTCCTCCGGGTCCTCCATGGGGCAATCAGCCCCAGCATTTT.